A selection of T cell receptor beta chains follows, all from one sample in a study of cytomegalovirus exposure and HLA in healthy donors. This table comes from immunoSEQ multiplex PCR, and its TCRdb copy is limited to in-frame clones, with some not included. The data contain 70,000 to 95,000 clones, almost 85% of them singletons. Sample: PBMCs. The source of these receptors is a young woman in good health and CMV-seropositive. Both conserved end residues are part of each CDR3. Fields, in order: CDR3 length, D gene, J gene, clone size, V gene, CDR3 protein, CDR3 DNA. D genes are given only for firm matches. The size field is filled for only some rows; it gives once, few, many or a size class.

14	TRBD2	TRBJ2-1	.	TRBV29-1	CSVEELAGGDEQFF	TGCAGCGTTGAAGAACTAGCGGGAGGGGATGAGCAGTTCTTC
15	TRBD2	TRBJ2-1	.	TRBV12-5	CASGLSPGGWNEQFF	TGTGCTAGTGGTTTGTCTCCGGGAGGGTGGAATGAGCAGTTCTTC
12	.	TRBJ2-7	.	TRBV28	CASARGAEEQYF	TGTGCCAGCGCCCGGGGGGCGGAAGAGCAGTACTTC
15	.	TRBJ2-5	.	TRBV28	CASSFEQGPRKTQYF	TGTGCCAGCAGTTTTGAACAGGGTCCGAGAAAGACCCAGTACTTC
14	TRBD2	TRBJ2-3	.	TRBV7-8	CASSRTSGSNTQYF	TGTGCCAGCAGCCGGACTAGCGGTAGCAATACGCAGTATTTT
12	.	TRBJ1-1	once	TRBV5-8	CASSPRAGLAFF	TGTGCCAGCAGCCCCCGAGCCGGTTTAGCTTTCTTT
13	TRBD1	TRBJ1-1	.	TRBV6-1	CASRRQGSTEAFF	TGTGCCAGCAGGCGACAGGGGAGCACTGAAGCTTTCTTT
16	TRBD1	TRBJ1-2	.	TRBV18	CASSPGQGKSGSGYTF	TGTGCCAGCTCACCTGGACAGGGAAAGAGTGGATCTGGCTACACCTTC
16	TRBD1	TRBJ1-6	.	TRBV11-2	CASSLGPGQGNSPLHF	TGTGCCAGCAGCTTAGGCCCGGGACAGGGGAATTCACCCCTCCACTTT
16	TRBD2	TRBJ2-2	.	TRBV5-4	CASSLGGLAASGELFF	TGTGCCAGCAGCTTGGGAGGACTAGCGGCCTCCGGGGAGCTGTTTTTT
15	.	TRBJ1-5	.	TRBV28	CASARATVTNQPQHF	TGTGCCAGCGCACGTGCGACAGTTACCAATCAGCCCCAGCATTTT
15	TRBD1	TRBJ1-2	.	TRBV4-1	CASRQDRVQPYGYTF	TGCGCCAGCAGGCAAGACAGGGTGCAACCCTATGGCTACACCTTC
13	.	TRBJ1-1	.	TRBV6-6	CASSQPIRTEAFF	TGTGCCAGCAGCCAACCTATCCGCACTGAAGCTTTCTTT
13	.	TRBJ2-5	once	TRBV2	CASSPSREETQYF	TGTGCCAGCAGTCCTAGCCGTGAAGAGACCCAGTACTTC
19	TRBD1	TRBJ1-5	.	TRBV2	CASSEQTGSLLDSNQPQHF	TGTGCCAGCAGTGAGCAGACAGGGAGCTTGCTCGATAGCAATCAGCCCCAGCATTTT
12	.	TRBJ1-1	few	TRBV6-5	CASSSRRGEAFF	TGTGCCAGCAGTTCCCGACGGGGGGAAGCTTTCTTT
15	TRBD1	TRBJ1-2	.	TRBV6-5	CASRTPGTAKAGYTF	TGTGCCAGCAGGACCCCCGGGACAGCCAAGGCGGGCTACACCTTC
17	TRBD2	TRBJ2-1	.	TRBV15	CATSRDQTSGDYNEQFF	TGTGCCACCAGCAGAGATCAGACTAGCGGGGACTACAATGAGCAGTTCTTC
14	.	TRBJ2-2	.	TRBV5-6	CASRQQANTGELFF	TGTGCCAGCAGACAACAGGCGAACACCGGGGAGCTGTTTTTT
18	TRBD2	TRBJ2-2	.	TRBV6-1	CASSEAHLDKGGVGELFF	TGTGCCAGCAGTGAAGCGCATCTCGACAAGGGAGGGGTCGGGGAGCTGTTTTTT
12	.	TRBJ1-1	.	TRBV4-1	CASSPTGTEAFF	TGCGCCAGCAGCCCTACCGGGACTGAAGCTTTCTTT
15	.	TRBJ1-2	.	TRBV6-5	CAIGQIGGYNYGYTF	TGTGCCATCGGACAAATTGGGGGGTATAACTATGGCTACACCTTC
14	.	TRBJ1-2	few	TRBV19	CASSLQPRVGGYTF	TGTGCCAGTAGCCTCCAGCCCCGGGTAGGTGGCTACACCTTC
16	TRBD1	TRBJ1-1	.	TRBV5-1	CASRAGYRGAATEAFF	TGCGCCAGCAGGGCGGGGTACAGGGGCGCCGCCACTGAAGCTTTCTTT
16	TRBD2	TRBJ2-3	.	TRBV28	CASSFLGGGAEDTQYF	TGTGCCAGCAGTTTTTTGGGCGGGGGGGCCGAAGATACGCAGTATTTT
14	.	TRBJ2-1	.	TRBV6-1	CASSEVGRANEQFF	TGTGCCAGCAGTGAGGTAGGCAGGGCTAATGAGCAGTTCTTC